These 20 T cell receptor beta chains originate from one sample sequenced in a study of shared clonotypes between healthy human individuals. The naive CD8 fraction comprised CD45RO-negative cells positively selected for CCR7 and excluded terminally differentiated effector memory CD45RA+ cells. Method: immunoSEQ multiplex PCR; TCRdb's copy keeps in-frame clones and lacks some. Counted here are roughly 1,800,000 clones, roughly 94% occurring once; the ten biggest clones make up more than 0.95%. Specimen: naive CD8+ T cells sorted from blood. These receptors came from a young man in good health.

The genes are TRBV29-1 and TRBJ2-5, with D uncertain. The V end was cut by 7 bases, the J end by 3 bases, with 12 bases between. The CDR3 sequence is 12 residues long. Germline CDR1 is SQVTM and CDR2 is ANQGSEA. CDR3 sequence (DNA): TGCAGCGCTGGCCCCGGAGAAGAGACCCAGTACTTC. Its protein is CSAGPGEETQYF.

The CDR3 loop reads CASSGVEGTEAFF. As DNA, the CDR3 is TGTGCCAGCAGCGGGGTAGAGGGCACTGAAGCTTTCTTT. The chain has TRBV9 and TRBJ1-1, with unresolved D. CDR3 length: 13 amino acids. CDR1 and CDR2 from the germline V gene are SGDLS and YYNGEE. V lost 3 bases and J lost 4, with 10 bases in between.

This sequence joins TRBV19 and TRBJ1-5; the D is unclear. This CDR3 region has 15 residues. Germline V gene lookup returns CDR1 LNHDA and CDR2 SQIVND (reference sequence). The V end was cut by 3 bases, the J end by 5 bases, with 14 bases between. In nucleotides, the CDR3 is TGTGCCAGTAGTATCTCCCCCGAGGGTCATCAGCCCCAGCATTTT. As protein: CASSISPEGHQPQHF.

The chain links TRBV19 to TRBJ2-4; D remains unclear. This CDR3 is built from 14 residues. CDR1 and CDR2 from the germline V gene are LNHDA and SQIVND (reference sequence). Trimming removed 9 bases at V and 0 bases at J, with 12 bases between. CDR3 loop: CASPLQLAKNIQYF. The CDR3 region has the DNA TGTGCCAGCCCCCTCCAGCTAGCCAAAAACATTCAGTACTTC.

The chain couples TRBV19 to TRBJ1-6, with a tentative D call TRBD1 (5 bases). The CDR3 extends over 15 amino acids. Germline CDR1 reads LNHDA; CDR2 reads SQIVND (reference sequence). V dropped 3 bases and J dropped 7 bases, with 13 bases sitting between them. The CDR3, as DNA: TGTGCCAGTAGTATTTTCAGGGAGTACAATTCACCCCTCCACTTT. Its protein product is CASSIFREYNSPLHF. Drawing the rest from reference TRBV19 and TRBJ1-6, the complete variable domain is DGGITQSPKYLFRKEGQNVTLSCEQNLNHDAMYWYRQDPGQGLRLIYYSQIVNDFQKGDIAEGYSVSREKKESFPLTVTSAQKNPTAFYLCASSIFREYNSPLHFGNGTRLTVT.

This clone was picked up one time. This chain links TRBV27 with TRBJ2-7; weak D call: TRBD1 (6 bases). V lost 6 bases and J lost 3, with 12 bases in between. The length of the CDR3 is 13 residues. The germline V gene encodes CDR1 MNHEY and CDR2 SMNVEV (reference sequence). This chain's CDR3 is CASRARGFYEQYF. CDR3 nucleotides: TGTGCCAGCAGGGCCAGGGGATTCTACGAGCAGTACTTC.

CDR3: CASSPAAPRTDTQYF. CDR3 nucleotide sequence: TGTGCCAGCAGTCCGGCGGCGCCTCGCACAGATACGCAGTATTTT. The chain couples TRBV6-5 to TRBJ2-3; D not resolved. The CDR3 runs 15 residues. Between the trimmed V and J ends, which lost 5 bases and 1 base, there was a span of 13 bases. Germline assignment: CDR1 MNHEY and CDR2 SVGAGI.

The chain couples TRBV5-6 to TRBJ1-2; perhaps TRBD1 as D (5 bases). Germline V gene sequence: CDR1 SGHDT, CDR2 YYEEEE. Trimming shortened V by 4 bases and J by 0 bases, and 16 bases separated the two germline ends. This CDR3 has 16 residues. The chain's CDR3 is CASSLVGAHSNYGYTF. DNA of the CDR3: TGTGCCAGCAGCCTTGTAGGGGCTCACTCTAACTATGGCTACACCTTC.

The genes are TRBV2 and TRBJ1-2; D is possibly TRBD1 (6 bases). The CDR3 has 13 amino acids. V was shortened by 4 bases and J by 4 bases, with 10 bases between the two germline ends. CDR1 and CDR2 from the germline V gene are SNHLY and FYNNEI. The CDR3 DNA sequence: TGTGCCAGCAGTGTGGACAGCGTCTATGGCTACACCTTC. This codes for CASSVDSVYGYTF.

The chain carries TRBV29-1 and TRBJ2-2; D is possibly TRBD1 (6 bases). Trimming removed 5 bases from V and 0 bases from J, with 16 bases in between. Per the germline V gene, CDR1 is SQVTM and CDR2 is ANQGSEA. This CDR3 has 16 residues. CDR3 nucleotide sequence: TGCAGCGTTAAAGGGGGACACGTTCCGAACACCGGGGAGCTGTTTTTT. Protein sequence: CSVKGGHVPNTGELFF.

This rearrangement joins TRBV11-2 to TRBJ2-1, with D possibly TRBD1 on 7 matching bases. The V gene lost 1 base and the J gene lost 5 bases, with 15 bases spanning the gap. The CDR3 is 16 residues long. Germline-derived CDR1 and CDR2 are SGHAT and FQNNGV. This CDR3 reads CASSLVSRGDNNEQFF. The DNA of the CDR3 is TGTGCCAGCAGCTTAGTCAGCAGGGGGGACAACAATGAGCAGTTCTTC. Looking up the rest from reference TRBV11-2 and TRBJ2-1 gives the full variable domain: EAGVAQSPRYKIIEKRQSVAFWCNPISGHATLYWYQQILGQGPKLLIQFQNNGVVDDSQLPKDRFSAERLKGVDSTLKIQPAKLEDSAVYLCASSLVSRGDNNEQFFGPGTRLTVL.

The rearrangement joins TRBV2 to TRBJ2-1, with TRBD2 matching 8 bases. The trim removed 6 bases at V and 8 bases at J, leaving 9 bases unmatched. The germline V gene has CDR1 SNHLY and CDR2 FYNNEI. This CDR3 is 14 amino acids long. This chain's CDR3 is CASSDSGKGDEQFF. The CDR3 DNA sequence: TGTGCCAGCAGCGATAGCGGGAAGGGCGATGAGCAGTTCTTC.

The V and J genes are TRBV30 and TRBJ2-1; possibly TRBD1 or TRBD2 for D (5 bases each). Trimming stripped 5 bases from V and 6 bases from J, with 11 bases between. CDR1 and CDR2 from the germline V gene are GTSNPN and SVGIG (reference sequence). There are 12 residues in the CDR3. In DNA, the CDR3 is TGTGCCTGGGGTTGGGACCCCAATGAGCAGTTCTTC. It is translated as CAWGWDPNEQFF. Full variable domain (missing parts from reference TRBV30 and TRBJ2-1): SQTIHQWPATLVQPVGSPLSLECTVEGTSNPNLYWYRQAAGRGLQLLFYSVGIGQISSEVPQNLSASRPQDRQFILSSKKLLLSDSGFYLCAWGWDPNEQFFGPGTRLTVL.

This clone was seen only once. This chain uses TRBV9 with TRBJ2-3; D is unclear. Germline V lookup: CDR1 SGDLS, CDR2 YYNGEE. The CDR3 extends over 14 amino acids. Trimming shortened V by 1 base and J by 1 base, and 7 bases separated the two germline ends. The CDR3 bases are TGTGCCAGCAGCGTACGGGTTGGCACAGATACGCAGTATTTT. It translates to CASSVRVGTDTQYF.

The chain's CDR3 is CASSLGPKETQYF. The CDR3 DNA sequence: TGTGCCAGCAGCTTAGGCCCCAAAGAGACCCAGTACTTC. The chain has TRBV11-2 and TRBJ2-5; the D is unclear. CDR1 is SGHAT and CDR2 is FQNNGV in the germline V gene. This CDR3 has 13 residues. Trimming removed 1 base from V and 3 bases from J, with 6 bases in between.

In the case of this clone: Other nucleotide sequences in the sample specify the same CDR3. The V gene is TRBV27, the J gene TRBJ2-3; D is undetermined. Germline V gives CDR1 MNHEY, CDR2 SMNVEV (reference sequence). The CDR3 length is 12 residues. V was cut by 5 bases and J by 5 bases, with 8 bases left in between. This chain's CDR3 is CASSPPGDTQYF. Here the CDR3 DNA reads TGTGCCAGCAGTCCTCCGGGAGATACGCAGTATTTT.

To note about this clone: Different DNA sequences within this sample yield the same CDR3. V gene TRBV29-1 combines with J gene TRBJ2-5, with D tentatively TRBD1 (6 bases). The CDR3 loop spans 14 amino acids. Trimming left V 0 bases short and J 5 bases short, with 13 bases between. In germline, CDR1 is SQVTM, CDR2 ANQGSEA. CDR3 in amino acids: CSVEDRGGRETQYF. The CDR3, as DNA: TGCAGCGTTGAAGACCGAGGGGGAAGGGAGACCCAGTACTTC.

The rearrangement links TRBV10-1 to TRBJ2-3, with unresolved D. Germline loops: CDR1 WNHNN, CDR2 SYGVQD (reference sequence). This CDR3 has 13 amino acids. Trimming shortened V by 3 bases and J by 4 bases, and 8 bases separated the two germline ends. Here the CDR3 DNA reads TGCGCCAGCAGTGAAGTACAGTCAGATACGCAGTATTTT. Amino acid sequence: CASSEVQSDTQYF.

The V and J genes are TRBV5-4 and TRBJ1-1; the D is unclear. The length of the CDR3 is 14 residues. Per the germline V gene, CDR1 is SGHNT and CDR2 is YYREEE (reference sequence). The V gene lost 0 bases and the J gene lost 1 base, with 7 bases spanning the gap. The CDR3 loop is CASSLGDGNTEAFF. CDR3 nucleotide sequence: TGTGCCAGCAGCTTGGGAGACGGGAACACTGAAGCTTTCTTT.

The rearrangement links TRBV9 to TRBJ2-1; TRBD2 matches at 9 bases. CDR3 length: 14 amino acids. V dropped 5 bases and J dropped 10; count of bases not matched to a gene: 10. Germline V gives CDR1 SGDLS, CDR2 YYNGEE. Here the CDR3 reads CASSDAGGPREQFF. Here the CDR3 DNA reads TGTGCCAGCAGTGACGCGGGAGGGCCGAGAGAGCAGTTCTTC.